This T cell receptor beta chain was recorded in a study of regulatory T cells in long-lasting Graves disease. Arm-PCR with iRepertoire HTBI primers amplified the CDR3 regions for these TCR beta libraries. Via MiXCR, TCRdb re-called the multiplex PCR reads, giving one row per CDR3 protein. The sample contains roughly 500,000 distinct CDR3 sequences, roughly 14% of which appear only once. The time point: newly diagnosed GD, antithyroid drugs for less than 3 months. There was RNA extracted from PBMCs, and the TCR library was made from it. These sequences were also reported in another study, on T cells in Graves' hyperthyroidism and ophthalmopathy. That report notes: Stable Graves' hyperthyroidism meant no ophthalmopathy progression within 18 months. The primer set for the first-round RT-PCR of the TCR CDR3 was HTBI. Blood also showed most of the thyroid clonotypes that were expanded above 0.001.

The sample in question was peripheral blood mononuclear cells (PBMCs), obtained at new diagnosis, from a patient treated with antithyroid drugs. This sequence originates from a man aged 25 to 45 with Graves disease.

The CDR3 region is CAIRIAISYEQYF. The CDR3 DNA reads as TGTGCCATCCGGATTGCCATCTCCTACGAGCAGTACTTC. The gene calls are TRBV12-3 or TRBV12-4 and TRBJ2-7; D is ambiguous. The CDR3 covers 13 residues. Trimming shortened V by 10 bases and J by 0 bases, and 13 bases separated the two germline ends.